The text below deals with one TCR beta chain. Its antigen is currently unknown. These data come from a study of molecular identifiers for immune sequencing clone quantification. Study observations and caveats: Clones exceeding 20 RNA copies carried over 99% of effector molecules but under 1% of naive-cell molecules.

V shed 8 bases and J shed 7 bases, with 14 bases lying between them. This CDR3 comprises 13 residues. Germline V lookup: CDR1 MDHEN, CDR2 SYDVKM. Listed TCR primers, together with previously described methods, were used for the bulk TCR libraries. TCRdb recomputed calls from the PCR reads with MiXCR, one row per CDR3 protein. The table lists roughly 100,000 distinct CDR3 sequences, 35% of them singletons. Naive CD8 libraries used about 19,000 to 1,000,000 sorted cells and 10%, 30% or 50% RNA. Naive CD8 T cells were sorted, and the gate applied was CD8+CD4-CCR7+CD45RA+. Sequencing was performed on naive CD8+ T cells from blood, with Jurkat cell RNA spiked in. Subset reported: FACS-sorted CD8+CD4-CCR7+CD45RA+ naive T cells. The J gene is TRBJ1-4, the V gene TRBV28, with D tentatively TRBD1 (5 bases). This receptor was obtained from a human donor in good health. Some libraries in this study had Jurkat cell RNA spiked in. The CDR3 sequence: CASLGGTAEKLFF. CDR3 coding DNA: TGTGCCAGCTTGGGGGGGACGGCTGAAAAACTGTTTTTT.